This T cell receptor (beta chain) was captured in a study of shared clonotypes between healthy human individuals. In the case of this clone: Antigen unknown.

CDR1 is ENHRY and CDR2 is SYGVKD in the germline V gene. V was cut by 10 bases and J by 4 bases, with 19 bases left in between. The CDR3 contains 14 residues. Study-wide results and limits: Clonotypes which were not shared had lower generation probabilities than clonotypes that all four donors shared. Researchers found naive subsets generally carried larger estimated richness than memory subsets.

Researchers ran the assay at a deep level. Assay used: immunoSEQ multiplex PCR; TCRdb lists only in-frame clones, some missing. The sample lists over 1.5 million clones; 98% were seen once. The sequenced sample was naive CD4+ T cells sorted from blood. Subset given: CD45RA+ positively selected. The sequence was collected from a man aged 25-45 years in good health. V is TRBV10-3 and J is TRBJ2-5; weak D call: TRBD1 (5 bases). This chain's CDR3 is CATLDMQGGETQYF. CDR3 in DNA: TGTGCCACCTTGGACATGCAAGGTGGAGAGACCCAGTACTTC.